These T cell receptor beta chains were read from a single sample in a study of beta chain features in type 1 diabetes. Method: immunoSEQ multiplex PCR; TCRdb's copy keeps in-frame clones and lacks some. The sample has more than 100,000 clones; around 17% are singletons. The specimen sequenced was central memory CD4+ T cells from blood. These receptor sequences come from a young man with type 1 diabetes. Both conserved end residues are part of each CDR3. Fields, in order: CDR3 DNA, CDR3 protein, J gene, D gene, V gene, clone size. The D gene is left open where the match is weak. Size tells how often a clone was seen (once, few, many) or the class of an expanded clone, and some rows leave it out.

TGCGCCAGCAGCTCGGGACAGGGGGCGTCGAGGGAGACCCAGTACTTC,CASSSGQGASRETQYF,TRBJ2-5,TRBD1,TRBV5-1,NA
TGTGCCAGCAGTTTAAATTCACCCCTCCACTTT,CASSLNSPLHF,TRBJ1-6,NA,TRBV28,NA
TGTGCCAGCAGCTTGGCGGGGAACAATGAGCAGTTCTTC,CASSLAGNNEQFF,TRBJ2-1,NA,TRBV11-2,many
TGCAGCGTTGGATCCCGAGCAGGGGCGATCAACGAGCAGTACTTC,CSVGSRAGAINEQYF,TRBJ2-7,NA,TRBV29-1,few
TGCAGCGTTGATAGTGAGGGGGCGGGCTATGGCTACACCTTC,CSVDSEGAGYGYTF,TRBJ1-2,TRBD1,TRBV29-1,NA
TGCGCCAGCAGCCAGGAGGACAGGGTCGCCGGAGATACGCAGTATTTT,CASSQEDRVAGDTQYF,TRBJ2-3,TRBD1,TRBV5-4,NA
TGTGCCTGGAGTGTAATCGGTGAAAAACTGTTTTTT,CAWSVIGEKLFF,TRBJ1-4,NA,TRBV30,few
TGTGCCAGCAACGGAGGGGAGGCCACAGATACGCAGTATTTT,CASNGGEATDTQYF,TRBJ2-3,NA,TRBV9,few
TGTGCCAGCAGCTTGGAACGGATATCGGAAAAACTGTTTTTT,CASSLERISEKLFF,TRBJ1-4,NA,TRBV5-5,many
TGTGCCAGCAAAGTAGGCAGTCAAGAGACCCAGTACTTC,CASKVGSQETQYF,TRBJ2-5,NA,TRBV28,NA
TGTGCCAGCAGCTCCGGGACAGGGGGCTACGAGCAGTACTTC,CASSSGTGGYEQYF,TRBJ2-7,TRBD1,TRBV7-9,NA
TGTGCCAGCAGTGACTCGAGTCGAGGAGTTTTT,CASSDSSRGVF,TRBJ1-4,NA,TRBV6-4,few
TGTGCCAGCAGCCCAGGGGCGGGCAATGAGCAGTTCTTC,CASSPGAGNEQFF,TRBJ2-1,NA,TRBV28,few
TGTGCCAGCAGCTTCCGACTAGCGGGTAGCACAGATACGCAGTATTTT,CASSFRLAGSTDTQYF,TRBJ2-3,TRBD2,TRBV7-9,once
TGTGCCAGCAGTTACTCTGGTGTTTTGCGGCCTAATGAGCAGTTCTTC,CASSYSGVLRPNEQFF,TRBJ2-1,NA,TRBV6-5,few
TGTGCCACGGTAAACAGGGGTAGCTCCTACAATGAGCAGTTCTTC,CATVNRGSSYNEQFF,TRBJ2-1,TRBD1,TRBV10-3,few
TGTGCCAGCAGTTTATCCCAGGGACTTAGCACAGATACGCAGTATTTT,CASSLSQGLSTDTQYF,TRBJ2-3,NA,TRBV28,NA
TGTGCCAGCAGTGAAGCGCTATCGGGCGGAACGTACCCGGGTGGCTACACCTTC,CASSEALSGGTYPGGYTF,TRBJ1-2,NA,TRBV2,NA
TGCAGCGTTGAAGGCGGATTCTCCTACAATGAGCAGTTCTTC,CSVEGGFSYNEQFF,TRBJ2-1,NA,TRBV29-1,few
TGTGCCAGCAGTTACTTGGGACTAGCGGACCAAGAGACCCAGTACTTC,CASSYLGLADQETQYF,TRBJ2-5,TRBD2,TRBV6-6,few
TGTGCCAGCAGTTACTCGATAGCTAACTATGGCTACACCTTC,CASSYSIANYGYTF,TRBJ1-2,NA,TRBV6-5,few
TGTGCCAGCAGCTTCGGCTGGACAGGGGGAAAGATTGATGAAAAACTGTTTTTT,CASSFGWTGGKIDEKLFF,TRBJ1-4,TRBD1,TRBV7-2,NA
TGTGCCAGCAGCTCAGACCTTAGGACAGGGGTAAATCAGCCCCAGCATTTT,CASSSDLRTGVNQPQHF,TRBJ1-5,TRBD1,TRBV7-9,NA
TGTGCCATCAGTGACATCCGCACAGATACGCAGTATTTT,CAISDIRTDTQYF,TRBJ2-3,NA,TRBV10-3,few
TGTGCCAGCAGCTTAAGTGGCGCTGATACCGGGGAGCTGTTTTTT,CASSLSGADTGELFF,TRBJ2-2,NA,TRBV7-2,NA
TGTGCCAGCTCAGGCGACAGGACTGGCTACACCTTC,CASSGDRTGYTF,TRBJ1-2,NA,TRBV18,NA
TGTGCCAGCAGTTGGCAGGGCGGGGAGCTGTTTTTT,CASSWQGGELFF,TRBJ2-2,NA,TRBV6-5,few
TGTGCCAGCAGTGGGCGAAAGAGAACAGATACGCAGTATTTT,CASSGRKRTDTQYF,TRBJ2-3,NA,TRBV25-1,NA
TGTGCCAGCAGCGGACAGGTTAACACTGAAGCTTTCTTT,CASSGQVNTEAFF,TRBJ1-1,TRBD1,TRBV7-6,NA
TGTGCCAGTAGTATAGTGGTGCACAGCTCGGTCGAGCAGTACTTC,CASSIVVHSSVEQYF,TRBJ2-7,NA,TRBV19,NA
TGTGCCAGCAGCTTATGGCAAACTAATGAAAAACTGTTTTTT,CASSLWQTNEKLFF,TRBJ1-4,NA,TRBV5-6,NA
TGTGCCAGCAGCCAAGAGGCAGCAAGAGATACGCAGTATTTT,CASSQEAARDTQYF,TRBJ2-3,NA,TRBV14,NA
TGTGCCAGCAGTTGGGACCCGAGACCAAACTATGGCTACACCTTC,CASSWDPRPNYGYTF,TRBJ1-2,NA,TRBV28,few
TGTGCCAGCAGTTTATCCTTGGGCCTAGCGGCCACCGGGGAGCTGTTTTTT,CASSLSLGLAATGELFF,TRBJ2-2,TRBD2,TRBV27,NA
TGTGCCAGCAGCTTAGCGGGGACATACATGAACACTGAAGCTTTCTTT,CASSLAGTYMNTEAFF,TRBJ1-1,NA,TRBV7-8,few
TGTGCCAGCAGTTACTCTAGGCCGGGGGGGCAAGATACGCAGTATTTT,CASSYSRPGGQDTQYF,TRBJ2-3,TRBD2,TRBV6-5,NA
TGTGCCAGCAGCTCTAGACAGGGAACAATTGAGCAGTACTTC,CASSSRQGTIEQYF,TRBJ2-7,TRBD1,TRBV7-2,NA
TGCGCCAGCAGCCCGGAGGGACAGGGAGGTTTGGGACAGCCCCAGCATTTT,CASSPEGQGGLGQPQHF,TRBJ1-5,TRBD1,TRBV5-1,NA
TGTGCCCGCAGCTTGGGGGACGGAGCCTACGAGCAGTACTTC,CARSLGDGAYEQYF,TRBJ2-7,NA,TRBV5-6,few
TGTGCCAGCAGCTTGGGACTACGCACAGATACGCAGTATTTT,CASSLGLRTDTQYF,TRBJ2-3,TRBD2,TRBV7-8,few
TGCGCCAGCAGCCAAGTAGGAGGGACAGGGTCTGGCTACACCTTC,CASSQVGGTGSGYTF,TRBJ1-2,TRBD1,TRBV4-3,few
TGTGCCAGCAGTTCCCGGGGGTACCCCTCCTACGAGCAGTACTTC,CASSSRGYPSYEQYF,TRBJ2-7,NA,TRBV6-5,few
TGTGCCTGGGGTGGCTTCGGGAATTCACCCCTCCACTTT,CAWGGFGNSPLHF,TRBJ1-6,NA,TRBV30,NA